The TCR beta chain under discussion was sequenced for a study of blood T cell repertoires in COVID-19. Sequencing was performed with immunoSEQ multiplex PCR; in TCRdb, only in-frame clones are kept and a portion is missing. The profile shows tens of thousands of clones, around nine tenths of them singletons. This CDR3 comprises 14 residues. With 1 base removed from V and 5 bases from J, the gap between germline ends came to 12 bases. Germline values: CDR1 SEHNR, CDR2 FQNEAQ (reference sequence). The chain is built from TRBV7-9 and TRBJ2-7; maybe TRBD1 (5 bases). This clonotype was sampled from a woman of 80 years or more with acute or convalescent COVID-19. The sample consisted of peripheral blood. CDR3 loop: CASSLGQGSHEQYF. The CDR3 DNA reads TGTGCCAGCAGCTTAGGGCAGGGTAGTCACGAGCAGTACTTC. Full variable domain (remainder filled in from reference TRBV7-9 and TRBJ2-7): DTGVSQNPRHKITKRGQNVTFRCDPISEHNRLYWYRQTLGQGPEFLTYFQNEAQLEKSRLLSDRFSAERPKGSFSTLEIQRTEQGDSAMYLCASSLGQGSHEQYFGPGTRLTVT.